This is a list of T cell receptor beta chains from one sample in a study of cytomegalovirus exposure and HLA in healthy donors. Repertoires were generated with immunoSEQ multiplex PCR, while TCRdb's copy carries only in-frame clones and drops some. The table has under 150,000 clones, 70% to 85% seen once. Sequenced material: PBMCs. The receptors shown here come from a male donor in good health and CMV-seronegative. The CDR3 runs from the conserved cysteine through the conserved F or W. The D gene is left open where the match is weak. Where a row states a size, it is once, few, many or the class of an expanded clone; other rows omit it.

CDR3 protein: CASSLTGYEQYF; CDR3 DNA: TGTGCCAGCAGCTTGACGGGTTACGAGCAGTACTTC; clone size: .; D gene: .; V gene: TRBV5-4; J gene: TRBJ2-7
CDR3 protein: CASSSWTGGSYEQYF; CDR3 DNA: TGTGCCAGCAGTTCATGGACAGGGGGTTCCTACGAGCAGTACTTC; clone size: .; D gene: TRBD1; V gene: TRBV28; J gene: TRBJ2-7
CDR3 protein: CASSWGGNEQFF; CDR3 DNA: TGCGCCAGCAGCTGGGGGGGGAATGAGCAGTTCTTC; clone size: .; D gene: TRBD2; V gene: TRBV5-1; J gene: TRBJ2-1
CDR3 protein: CASSFIRDRGEGSNQPQHF; CDR3 DNA: TGTGCCAGCAGCTTCATCCGGGACAGGGGCGAGGGGAGCAATCAGCCCCAGCATTTT; clone size: .; D gene: TRBD1; V gene: TRBV7-3; J gene: TRBJ1-5
CDR3 protein: CASSPVGGGSYEQYF; CDR3 DNA: TGTGCCAGCAGCCCCGTTGGCGGGGGTTCCTACGAGCAGTACTTC; clone size: .; D gene: TRBD2; V gene: TRBV7-2; J gene: TRBJ2-7
CDR3 protein: CASSYSLRSGVSPLHF; CDR3 DNA: TGTGCCAGCAGTTACTCGCTCCGCTCGGGGGTTTCACCCCTCCACTTT; clone size: .; D gene: .; V gene: TRBV6-5; J gene: TRBJ1-6
CDR3 protein: CASSFSGGADEAFF; CDR3 DNA: TGTGCCAGCAGCTTTTCAGGGGGCGCCGATGAAGCTTTCTTT; clone size: .; D gene: TRBD1; V gene: TRBV7-9; J gene: TRBJ1-1
CDR3 protein: CASIKQGGGNQPQHF; CDR3 DNA: TGTGCCAGCATTAAACAGGGTGGGGGCAATCAGCCCCAGCATTTT; clone size: once; D gene: .; V gene: TRBV6-1; J gene: TRBJ1-5
CDR3 protein: CASSIYGAGPYEQYF; CDR3 DNA: TGTGCCAGTAGTATATATGGGGCAGGCCCCTACGAGCAGTACTTC; clone size: .; D gene: .; V gene: TRBV19; J gene: TRBJ2-7
CDR3 protein: CASRGQGKNQPQHF; CDR3 DNA: TGTGCCAGCAGAGGTCAGGGAAAAAATCAGCCCCAGCATTTT; clone size: .; D gene: .; V gene: TRBV27; J gene: TRBJ1-5
CDR3 protein: CASSPWDRGPTGANVLTF; CDR3 DNA: TGTGCCAGCAGCCCGTGGGACAGGGGACCGACTGGGGCCAACGTCCTGACTTTC; clone size: .; D gene: TRBD1; V gene: TRBV7-9; J gene: TRBJ2-6
CDR3 protein: CASSREEHTEAFF; CDR3 DNA: TGTGCCAGCAGCCGCGAGGAGCACACTGAAGCTTTCTTT; clone size: .; D gene: .; V gene: TRBV11-3; J gene: TRBJ1-1
CDR3 protein: CASGRQGLHEQYF; CDR3 DNA: TGTGCCAGCGGCCGACAGGGTCTCCACGAGCAGTACTTC; clone size: once; D gene: TRBD1; V gene: TRBV5-8; J gene: TRBJ2-7
CDR3 protein: CASSLTLNEQFF; CDR3 DNA: TGTGCCAGCAGCTTGACTCTCAATGAGCAGTTCTTC; clone size: .; D gene: .; V gene: TRBV5-4; J gene: TRBJ2-1
CDR3 protein: CASRGGGNQPQHF; CDR3 DNA: TGTGCCAGCAGGGGAGGGGGCAATCAGCCCCAGCATTTT; clone size: .; D gene: .; V gene: TRBV6-1; J gene: TRBJ1-5
CDR3 protein: CASSGFETDTQYF; CDR3 DNA: TGTGCCAGCAGTGGGTTCGAGACAGATACGCAGTATTTT; clone size: .; D gene: .; V gene: TRBV6-1; J gene: TRBJ2-3
CDR3 protein: CASSPGQWTPNTEAFF; CDR3 DNA: TGTGCCAGCAGTCCGGGACAGTGGACCCCGAACACTGAAGCTTTCTTT; clone size: once; D gene: TRBD1; V gene: TRBV27; J gene: TRBJ1-1
CDR3 protein: CASSSYRGSEETQYF; CDR3 DNA: TGTGCCAGCAGTTCCTACAGGGGGTCGGAAGAGACCCAGTACTTC; clone size: .; D gene: TRBD1; V gene: TRBV28; J gene: TRBJ2-5
CDR3 protein: CASSRREDIEQYF; CDR3 DNA: TGCGCCAGCAGCAGGAGGGAAGATATCGAACAGTACTTC; clone size: .; D gene: .; V gene: TRBV5-1; J gene: TRBJ2-7
CDR3 protein: CASSGPGDYEQYF; CDR3 DNA: TGTGCCAGCAGTGGACCGGGGGACTACGAGCAGTACTTC; clone size: .; D gene: .; V gene: TRBV25-1; J gene: TRBJ2-7
CDR3 protein: CSVEMSGVGNTIYF; CDR3 DNA: TGCAGCGTTGAAATGTCAGGGGTCGGAAACACCATATATTTT; clone size: .; D gene: .; V gene: TRBV29-1; J gene: TRBJ1-3
CDR3 protein: CASSPTGQGHEQYF; CDR3 DNA: TGTGCCAGCAGTCCAACGGGACAGGGCCACGAGCAGTACTTC; clone size: few; D gene: TRBD1; V gene: TRBV28; J gene: TRBJ2-7